The 4 T cell receptor beta chains reported below all come from one sample, sequenced in a study of blood T cell repertoires in COVID-19. Sequencing was performed with immunoSEQ multiplex PCR; in TCRdb, only in-frame clones are kept and a portion is missing. The data contain tens of thousands of clones, roughly 92% of them singletons. Specimen: peripheral blood. The receptor set was obtained from a man in his fifties or sixties with active COVID-19.

V and J are TRBV4-1 and TRBJ2-1; D perhaps matches TRBD2 (6 bases). Trimming stripped 2 bases from V and 7 bases from J, with 21 bases between. The CDR3 loop spans 17 amino acids. Per the germline V gene, CDR1 is MGHRA and CDR2 is YSYEKL. The CDR3 DNA reads TGCGCCAGCAGCCAAATGGTGTCCCCCGGGGCGGGAAATGAGCAGTTCTTC. Translating gives CASSQMVSPGAGNEQFF.

The chain recombines TRBV6-5 with TRBJ2-3; 15 bases agree with TRBD2. The V gene end was trimmed by 7 bases and the J gene end by 6 bases; junction bases not matched to a gene: 5. The CDR3 consists of 15 residues. The germline CDR1 and CDR2 sequences are MNHEY and SVGAGI. As DNA, the CDR3 is TGTGCCAGCACCCCAGGACTAGCGGGAGGGGATACGCAGTATTTT. Its translation is CASTPGLAGGDTQYF.

DNA for the CDR3: TGTGCCAGTAGTATTGCCCAGGGTGCTTACTATGGCTACACCTTC. It yields the protein CASSIAQGAYYGYTF. The chain couples TRBV19 to TRBJ1-2, with D perhaps TRBD1 (5 bases). V lost 3 bases, J lost 3 bases, and 14 bases lay in between. From germline, CDR1 is LNHDA and CDR2 SQIVND (reference sequence). There are 15 residues in the CDR3.

A few counts support this clone. The chain is built from TRBV21-1 and TRBJ1-3; TRBD1, the D gene given by the table, was not confirmed from the DNA. TRBV21-1 is designated a pseudogene. CDR3 length equals 15 residues. DNA of the CDR3: TGTGCCAGCAGCTCACAGGGGCGGAAAGGAAACACCATATATTTT. Translated: CASSSQGRKGNTIYF.